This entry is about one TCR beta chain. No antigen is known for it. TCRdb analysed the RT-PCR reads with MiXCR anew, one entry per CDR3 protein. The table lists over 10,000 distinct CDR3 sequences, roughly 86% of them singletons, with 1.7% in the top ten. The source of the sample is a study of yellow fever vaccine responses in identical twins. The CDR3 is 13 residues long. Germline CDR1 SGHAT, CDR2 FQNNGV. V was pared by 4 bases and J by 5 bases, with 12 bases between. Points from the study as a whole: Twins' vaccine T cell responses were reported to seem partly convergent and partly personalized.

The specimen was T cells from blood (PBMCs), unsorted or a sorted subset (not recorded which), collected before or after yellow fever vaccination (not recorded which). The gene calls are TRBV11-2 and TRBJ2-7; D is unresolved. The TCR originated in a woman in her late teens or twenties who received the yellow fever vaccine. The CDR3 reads CASSSVPVNEQYF. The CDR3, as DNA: TGTGCCAGCAGCTCCGTACCCGTAAACGAGCAGTACTTC.